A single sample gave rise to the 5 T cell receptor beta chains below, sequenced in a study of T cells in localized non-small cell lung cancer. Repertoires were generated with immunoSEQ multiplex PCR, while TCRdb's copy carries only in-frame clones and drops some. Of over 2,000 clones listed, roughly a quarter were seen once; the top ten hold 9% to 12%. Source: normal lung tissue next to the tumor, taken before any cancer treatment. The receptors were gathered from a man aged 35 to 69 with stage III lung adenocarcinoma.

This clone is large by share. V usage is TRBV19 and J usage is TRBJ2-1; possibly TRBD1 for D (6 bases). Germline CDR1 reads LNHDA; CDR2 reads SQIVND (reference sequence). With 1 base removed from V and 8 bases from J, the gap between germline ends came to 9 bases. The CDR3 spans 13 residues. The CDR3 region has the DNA TGTGCCAGTAGTATAGCCTCAGGGGATGAGCAGTTCTTC. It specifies CASSIASGDEQFF.

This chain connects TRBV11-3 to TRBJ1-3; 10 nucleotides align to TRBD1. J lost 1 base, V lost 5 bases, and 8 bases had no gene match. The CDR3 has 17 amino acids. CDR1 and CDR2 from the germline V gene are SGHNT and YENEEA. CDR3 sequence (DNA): TGTGCCAGCAGCCAATTTGCGGGACAGGGGTCTGGAAACACCATATATTTT. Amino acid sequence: CASSQFAGQGSGNTIYF.

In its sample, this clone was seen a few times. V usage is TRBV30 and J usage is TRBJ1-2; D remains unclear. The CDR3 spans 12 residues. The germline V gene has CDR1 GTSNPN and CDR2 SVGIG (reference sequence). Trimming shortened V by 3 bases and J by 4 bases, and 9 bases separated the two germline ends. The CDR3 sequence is CAWSLQVYGYTF. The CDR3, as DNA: TGTGCCTGGAGCCTGCAGGTCTATGGCTACACCTTC.

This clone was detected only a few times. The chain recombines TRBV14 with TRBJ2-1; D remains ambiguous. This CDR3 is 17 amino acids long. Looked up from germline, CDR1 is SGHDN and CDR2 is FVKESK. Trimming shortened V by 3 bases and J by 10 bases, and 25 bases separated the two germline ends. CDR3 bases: TGTGCCAGCAGCCAGACACAGACCCAGGTCCCAATTTGGGAGCAGTTCTTC. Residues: CASSQTQTQVPIWEQFF. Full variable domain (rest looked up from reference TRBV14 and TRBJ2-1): EAGVTQFPSHSVIEKGQTVTLRCDPISGHDNLYWYRRVMGKEIKFLLHFVKESKQDESGMPNNRFLAERTGGTYSTLKVQPAELEDSGVYFCASSQTQTQVPIWEQFFGPGTRLTVL.

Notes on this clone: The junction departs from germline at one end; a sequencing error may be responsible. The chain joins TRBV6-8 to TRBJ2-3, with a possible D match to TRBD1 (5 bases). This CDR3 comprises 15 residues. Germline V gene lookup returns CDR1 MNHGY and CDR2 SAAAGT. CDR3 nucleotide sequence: TGTGCCAGCAGTTCCTCTCCGGGCTCGACAGATACGCAATATTTT. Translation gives CASSSSPGSTDTQYF.